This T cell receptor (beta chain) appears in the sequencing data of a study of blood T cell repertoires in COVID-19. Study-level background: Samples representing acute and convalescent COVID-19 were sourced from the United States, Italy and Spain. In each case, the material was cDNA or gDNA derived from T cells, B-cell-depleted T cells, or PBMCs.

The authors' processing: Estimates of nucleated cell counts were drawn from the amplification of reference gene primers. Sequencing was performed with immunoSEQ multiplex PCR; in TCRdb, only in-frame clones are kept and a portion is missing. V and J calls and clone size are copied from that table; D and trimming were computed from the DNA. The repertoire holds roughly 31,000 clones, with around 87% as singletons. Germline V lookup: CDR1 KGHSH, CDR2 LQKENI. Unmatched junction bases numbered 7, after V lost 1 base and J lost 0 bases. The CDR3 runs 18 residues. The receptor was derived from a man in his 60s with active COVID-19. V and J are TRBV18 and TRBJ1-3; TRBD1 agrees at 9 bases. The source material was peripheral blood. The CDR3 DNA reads TGTGCCAGCTCACCACAAGCCGGGACAGGGTTCTCTGGAAACACCATATATTTT. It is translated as CASSPQAGTGFSGNTIYF.